The present entry profiles one T cell receptor (beta chain) with its context. The antigen remains unidentified. Between the trimmed V and J ends, which lost 5 bases and 4 bases, there was a span of 12 bases. The germline CDR1 and CDR2 sequences are SGHTA and FQGNSA. The CDR3 sequence is 14 residues long. These data are taken from a study of T cell repertoires in cytomegalovirus infection. Each CDR3 protein is one row after TCRdb ran MiXCR on the reads. This table holds tens of thousands of distinct CDR3 sequences, 33% found once. This clonotype was obtained from a human donor in good health (CMV status not recorded). Some clones in this sample may be carry-over from other donors' samples. The chain uses TRBV7-2 and TRBJ2-1, with a weak D call TRBD2 (6 bases). The source material was PBMCs, sequenced either directly or after in vitro stimulation (not recorded which). This chain's CDR3 is CASSKVGGYNEQFF. For the CDR3, the DNA is TGTGCCAGCAGCAAAGTGGGGGGATACAATGAGCAGTTCTTC.